The rows below give T cell receptor beta chains drawn from one sample of a study of neurological immune-mediated disorders. Using its own MiXCR run on the 5' RACE reads, TCRdb lists one record per CDR3 protein. The sample contains about 59,000 distinct CDR3 sequences, approximately 25% of which appear only once. Material for sequencing was PBMCs. These TCRs come from a man aged 55 to 69 with HTLV-1-associated myelopathy (HAM/TSP). The CDR3 runs from the conserved cysteine through the conserved F or W. Fields, in order: J gene, D gene, clone size, V gene, CDR3 DNA, CDR3 protein. D genes are given only for firm matches. The size field is filled for only some rows; it gives once, few, many or a size class.

TRBJ2-5	NA	many	TRBV7-3	TGTGCCAGCAGCTTCGGGGGGCTGGAGACCCAGTACTTC	CASSFGGLETQYF
TRBJ2-7	TRBD1	many	TRBV5-8	TGTGCCAGCACCCAAGGGACAGATACTTCCTACGAGCAGTACTTC	CASTQGTDTSYEQYF
TRBJ2-1	TRBD2	many	TRBV5-1	TGCGCCAGCAGCAATAGGACTAGCGGATACAATGAGCAGTTCTTC	CASSNRTSGYNEQFF
TRBJ1-5	NA	many	TRBV2	TGTGCCAGCAGTGAAGGGTGGTGGGTAAGAGGGACGGGCCAGCCCCAGCATTTT	CASSEGWWVRGTGQPQHF
TRBJ2-7	NA	NA	TRBV20-1	TGCAGTGCTAGAGAGAGGGCCTTACCCTCCTACGAGCAGTACTTC	CSARERALPSYEQYF
TRBJ2-7	NA	NA	TRBV6-5	TGTGCCAGTGGCCCTGGGGGGATGGCGCCGGGGGAGCAGTACTTC	CASGPGGMAPGEQYF
TRBJ2-2	NA	many	TRBV7-2	TGTGCCAGCAGCTTTTCCCCGGGTGGCACCGGGGAGCTGTTTTTT	CASSFSPGGTGELFF
TRBJ1-1	TRBD1	NA	TRBV6-2/TRBV6-3	TGTGTCAGCTCGTATGGGACAGGGGCTGAAGCTTTCTTT	CVSSYGTGAEAFF
TRBJ2-3	NA	many	TRBV7-2	TGTGCCAGCAGAAGGGACTTTTTCACAGATACGCAGTATTTT	CASRRDFFTDTQYF
TRBJ1-4	NA	NA	TRBV2	TGTGCCAGCAGTGAAGGCTGGGGTATAGGAGAAAAACTGTTTTTT	CASSEGWGIGEKLFF
TRBJ2-3	NA	NA	TRBV7-6	TGTGCCAGCAGCTTAGACGGGAGTTGGACAGATACGCAGTATTTT	CASSLDGSWTDTQYF
TRBJ2-3	TRBD2	medium-sized	TRBV4-1	TGCGCCAGCAGCCGCCCGGGACTAGCGGATAGCACAGATACGCAGTATTTT	CASSRPGLADSTDTQYF
TRBJ2-7	TRBD2	many	TRBV5-1	TGCGCCAGCAGCTTTACTAGCGGCAGCTCCTACGAGCAGTACTTC	CASSFTSGSSYEQYF
TRBJ2-3	NA	NA	TRBV19	TGTGCCAGTAGTCCTTCCAGGGGTATTCTGGGAGATACGCAGTATTTT	CASSPSRGILGDTQYF
TRBJ1-4	NA	NA	TRBV18	TGTGCCAGCTCATCGACCTCAGGATCAACTAATGAAAAACTGTTTTTT	CASSSTSGSTNEKLFF
TRBJ2-2	TRBD2	many	TRBV20-1	TGCAGTGCTAGACGGCTAGCGGAGCCCACCGGGGAGCTGTTTTTT	CSARRLAEPTGELFF
TRBJ1-2	NA	many	TRBV20-1	TGCAGTGCTAGAGGGGAGGAACACACTAACTATGGCTACACCTTC	CSARGEEHTNYGYTF
TRBJ1-1	NA	many	TRBV20-1	TGCAGTGCTAGTGACGGAGGCGCTGAAGCTTTCTTT	CSASDGGAEAFF
TRBJ2-5	TRBD2	many	TRBV6-6	TGTGCCAGCAGTCCGGGACTAGCGCTACAAGAGACCCAGTACTTC	CASSPGLALQETQYF
TRBJ1-2	NA	NA	TRBV29-1	TGCAGCGTTGAAGAGATCGCACCGGCCTATGGCTACACCTTC	CSVEEIAPAYGYTF
TRBJ1-1	TRBD1	NA	TRBV5-1	TGCGCCAGCAGCCCGGACAGGGGCGGGGGGAACACTGAAGCTTTCTTT	CASSPDRGGGNTEAFF
TRBJ2-7	NA	many	TRBV27	TGTGCCAGCAGCCCAGGGGGGGGGTACGAGCAGTACTTC	CASSPGGGYEQYF
TRBJ2-7	TRBD2	medium-sized	TRBV20-1	TGCAGTACAGGGACTAGTAGCGAGCAGTACTTC	CSTGTSSEQYF
TRBJ1-5	NA	many	TRBV2	TGTGCCTACGGGCGGGGCAATCAGCCCCAGCATTTT	CAYGRGNQPQHF
TRBJ2-3	NA	many	TRBV5-5	TGTGCCAGCCATCATCGCACTAGCACAGATACGCAGTATTTT	CASHHRTSTDTQYF
TRBJ2-1	TRBD1	many	TRBV7-3	TGTGCCAGCAGCGCCAGACAGGGGAGCAATGAGCAGTTCTTC	CASSARQGSNEQFF
TRBJ2-1	TRBD2	medium-sized	TRBV20-1	TGCAGTGCTAGACACCTCGGGACTAGCGGGAGGGCAGGTAATGAGCAGTTCTTC	CSARHLGTSGRAGNEQFF
TRBJ2-7	TRBD2	many	TRBV20-1	TGCAGTGCCAGAGAAGGACTGGGCGGGAGGGTGAGAGAGCAGTACTTC	CSAREGLGGRVREQYF
TRBJ2-5	NA	many	TRBV5-1	TGCGCCAGCACCCCCGGGAGTGGGGAGACCCAGTACTTC	CASTPGSGETQYF
TRBJ1-1	NA	many	TRBV7-9	TGTGCCAGCAGCCCGACAGGCATTGAAGCTTTCTTT	CASSPTGIEAFF
TRBJ2-7	NA	NA	TRBV20-1	TGCAGTGCTGGGAACTTCAGGAGCTCCTACGAGCAGTACTTC	CSAGNFRSSYEQYF
TRBJ2-5	NA	many	TRBV5-6	TGTGCCAGCAGCTTGGGTACTTCCCATGAGACCCAGTACTTC	CASSLGTSHETQYF
TRBJ2-3	NA	NA	TRBV6-6	TGTGCCAGCAGTTACGCAGGAAGCACAGATACGCAGTATTTT	CASSYAGSTDTQYF
TRBJ2-6	NA	NA	TRBV7-9	TGTGCCAGCAGCTTAAGGGGCCAGCCCTCTGGGGCCAACGTCCTGACTTTC	CASSLRGQPSGANVLTF
TRBJ2-3	NA	NA	TRBV20-1	TGCAGTGCCACTCCCCTGACCCGGGCTAGCACAGATACGCAGTATTTT	CSATPLTRASTDTQYF
TRBJ1-4	NA	many	TRBV7-6	TGTGCCAGCAGCTTAACGGGAGGTGAAAAACTGTTTTTT	CASSLTGGEKLFF
TRBJ1-4	TRBD1	medium-sized	TRBV20-1	TGCAGTGCCCTGACAGGGCCTAATGAAAAACTGTTTTTT	CSALTGPNEKLFF
TRBJ2-2	NA	NA	TRBV6-5	TGTGCCAGCAGTTCGCCTGGGGTCGGGGAGCTGTTTTTT	CASSSPGVGELFF
TRBJ2-1	NA	many	TRBV29-1	TGCAGCGGGGTCGGGACGGGAGAGTTCTTC	CSGVGTGEFF
TRBJ2-3	TRBD1	many	TRBV7-2	TGTGCCAGCAGCTCCGGGACAGGGAGTTCAGATACGCAGTATTTT	CASSSGTGSSDTQYF
TRBJ2-1	TRBD2	NA	TRBV7-2	TGTGCCAGCAGTTATTCGGGGACTAGCGGGAGTAGGAATGAGCAGTTCTTC	CASSYSGTSGSRNEQFF
TRBJ2-1	TRBD2	once	TRBV2	TGTGCCAGCAGTGAATCGGGACTAGCGGGTATATATGAGCAGTTCTTC	CASSESGLAGIYEQFF
TRBJ2-3	NA	many	TRBV24-1	TGTGCCACCACTGACACCGGAGGAGGCACAGATACGCAGTATTTT	CATTDTGGGTDTQYF
TRBJ1-1	NA	many	TRBV6-2/TRBV6-3	TGTGCCAGCAGTTACACTAGGGGCACTGAAGCTTTCTTT	CASSYTRGTEAFF
TRBJ1-4	TRBD1	many	TRBV5-5	TGTGCCAGCAGCTTTTCGGGACAGGCAAATGAAAAACTGTTTTTT	CASSFSGQANEKLFF
TRBJ2-1	TRBD2	many	TRBV7-2	TGTGCCAGCAGCTTTGGGCTAGCGGGGAACAATGAGCAGTTCTTC	CASSFGLAGNNEQFF
TRBJ1-4	TRBD1	many	TRBV5-1	TGCGCCAGCAGCTTGGCCGGGTCAGGGGGAGAAAAACTGTTTTTT	CASSLAGSGGEKLFF
TRBJ2-7	NA	NA	TRBV20-1	TGCATCGATCATTCCGGGACACGGAGCTCCTACGAGCAGTACTTC	CIDHSGTRSSYEQYF
TRBJ1-2	TRBD1	many	TRBV7-9	TGTGCCAGCAGCTTCGGAGGGGGCGAGAATGGCTACACCTTC	CASSFGGGENGYTF
TRBJ2-3	TRBD2	many	TRBV5-1	TGCGCCAGCAGACTAGCGGGGTTCGCAGATACGCAGTATTTT	CASRLAGFADTQYF
TRBJ2-3	NA	NA	TRBV29-1	TGCAGCGTTGACGGGCTCACTCTGAATACGCAGTATTTT	CSVDGLTLNTQYF